This T cell receptor beta chain was documented in a study of blood T cell repertoires in COVID-19. Between the trimmed V and J ends, which lost 0 bases and 3 bases, there was a span of 12 bases. This CDR3 region has 15 residues. CDR1 and CDR2 from the germline V gene are GTSNPN and SVGIG (reference sequence). Sequenced by immunoSEQ multiplex PCR; TCRdb stores in-frame clones only, minus some. The repertoire holds 250,000 or so clones, with roughly 84% as singletons. Sequenced material: peripheral blood. The receptor was derived from a woman aged 40 to 55 who had recovered from COVID-19. The V gene is TRBV30, the J gene TRBJ1-5; D gene ambiguous. CDR3 nucleotide sequence: TGTGCCTGGAGTGTACAAGGCGGCTTCAATCAGCCCCAGCATTTT. Its protein is CAWSVQGGFNQPQHF.